This paragraph reports one T cell receptor (beta chain). Its antigen is currently not known. No much larger clone is present one base from it, and per-base qualities are unavailable. The library was made by RT-PCR. For sequencing, an Illumina HiSeq 2500 was employed. The public reads were reanalyzed by TCRdb: fastp trimming at Q25, MiXCR alignment, in-frame beta chains only. Rows are combined by CDR3 protein, so each entry shows the most common genes and DNA. Counted in this sample were 300,000 to 350,000 distinct CDR3 sequences; 22% of them appeared once. The ten largest clonotypes hold over 9% of the sample. The record originates from a study of response to subunit inactivated influenza vaccine listed by TCRdb under 2018. For the wider study: To follow how T cells responded to a trivalent subunit inactivated influenza vaccine, the researchers relied on deep quantitative profiling of the T cell receptor repertoire.

What the work shows at the level of the full study, not this receptor alone: It was suggested by the authors that each seasonal influenza vaccination may recruit only a limited number of new T cells.

This clonotype originated in a man aged 50-75 years who received an inactivated influenza vaccine. Donor details come from another sample of the same person, matched by shared clones. Sequenced material: PBMCs from blood, taken 21 months after vaccination.

The nucleotide sequence is TGTGCCAGCAGCTTATACAGGGGGCAGCCCAATCAGCCCCAGCATTTT. Translated, this gives CASSLYRGQPNQPQHF. The V and J genes are TRBV7-8 and TRBJ1-5; 9 nucleotides in the junction match TRBD1. Clipping removes 2 bases from V and 3 bases from J, with 5 as the unmatched junction base count. The CDR3, cysteine through phenylalanine, is 16 amino acids long. The kept DNA is CDR3 alone, 48 bases in frame from the first base. Looking up the germline V gene yields CDR1 SGHVS and CDR2 FQNEAQ.